The entry that follows covers one TCR beta chain sequence. Its antigen is not known. CDR1 and CDR2 from the germline V gene are SGHNT and YYREEE (reference sequence). Trimming left V 0 bases short and J 9 bases short, with 13 bases between. This CDR3 contains 15 residues. This sample stems from a study of OX40 agonist ivuxolimab in advanced cancers. Study details: Among those enrolled, mean age was approximately 62 years (range roughly 20 to 79) and 82.7% were male. General study findings and limits: The 0.1-3.0 mg/kg partial responders had among the lowest clonal expansion. Clones of CD4+ and CD8+ blood T cells grew by week 6 at doses of 0.1 to 3.0 mg/kg.

The table came from immunoSEQ multiplex PCR; TCRdb's copy has only in-frame clones and leaves some out. This table has around 74,000 clones, less than 90% appearing once. The chain uses TRBV5-4 and TRBJ1-6; maybe TRBD1 (5 bases). Sequenced here: CD4+ or CD8+ T cells sorted from blood, sampled in a trial of the OX40 agonist ivuxolimab. The sequence was obtained from an adult with an advanced solid tumor such as melanoma, head and neck, liver or kidney cancer. Here the CDR3 reads CASSLDQGSGSPLHF. CDR3 sequence (DNA): TGTGCCAGCAGCTTGGATCAGGGTTCGGGTTCACCCCTCCACTTT. Based on the CDR3 plus reference TRBV5-4 and TRBJ1-6, the full variable domain is ETGVTQSPTHLIKTRGQQVTLRCSSQSGHNTVSWYQQALGQGPQFIFQYYREEENGRGNFPPRFSGLQFPNYSSELNVNALELDDSALYLCASSLDQGSGSPLHFGNGTRLTVT.